This TCR beta chain is from a study of T cells in Graves' hyperthyroidism and ophthalmopathy. Only a few counts were recorded for this clonotype. TCR beta CDR3 regions were amplified from RNA. HTBI primers were the set used in a first-round RT-PCR of the TCR CDR3. MiXCR, applied by TCRdb to the multiplex PCR reads, yields one record per CDR3 protein. Counted here are about 560,000 distinct CDR3 sequences, 15% to 20% occurring once; the ten biggest clones make up around 19%. In patients aged 18 to 65, hyperthyroidism was newly diagnosed, with duration under 2 months. V dropped 6 bases and J dropped 2 bases, with 11 bases sitting between them. Looked up from germline, CDR1 is MNHNS and CDR2 is SASEGT. The CDR3 runs 15 residues.

Sequencing was done on a sample of blood. The chain links TRBV6-1 to TRBJ2-6; maybe TRBD1 (6 bases). The sequence derives from a woman aged 18-29 years with Graves' hyperthyroidism. The chain's CDR3 is CASRSDRTGANVLTF. The CDR3 region has the DNA TGTGCCAGCAGGTCCGACAGGACTGGGGCCAACGTCCTGACTTTC.